This TCR beta chain originates from a study of T cell responses to AZD1222 COVID-19 vaccine (dated by TCRdb to the early 2020s). At the level of the whole study: TCR sequencing was performed for roughly 240 trial participants, of whom some 200 were given two doses of AZD1222 and some 26 were given two doses of MenACWY control vaccine. Trial participants were enrolled into age subgroups of 18-55, 56-69 and 70-plus years, which contained approximately 150, 28 and 58 TCR-sequenced participants, respectively.

This clone was detected only once. Which antigen it targets is not known. Base qualities are not recorded, but no much larger clone differs from it by a single base. The CDR3 has 15 amino acids, counting the end cysteine and phenylalanine. The read is trimmed to its CDR3 DNA, 45 bases read in frame from base 1. The germline V gene (reference sequence) yields LNHDA for CDR1 and SQIVND for CDR2. V is cut back by 7 bases and J by 0 bases, with 4 bases in the junction unmatched. Broader findings and caveats from the paper: Most participants were white British and females outnumbered males, and the authors suggested that clonal diversity may have been underestimated. Reportedly, almost half of the unique spike-specific TCRs recognized epitopes lying outside the regions that are mutated in the B.1.351 and B.1.1.7 variants. After two AZD1222 doses, both the breadth and the depth of spike-specific TCRs were significantly higher than at day 0 and than in MenACWY recipients. No day 14 peak-response samples were available, so repertoires were characterized only after the peak T cell response. In the small 56-69-year group, the increase in depth fell short of significance, most likely because of low power. Only a handful of AZD1222 recipients were SARS-CoV-2 seropositive at baseline, limiting conclusions about previously exposed vaccinees. The whole spike protein was spanned by vaccine-associated CD4 TCRs, and dominant responses were seen in regions 160-218 and 743-854.

The CDR3 regions of human TCRbeta chains were subjected to immunosequencing. In the paper's pipeline: TCRs in the repertoires were matched against a reference library of SARS-CoV-2-specific TCRs that had been generated with the MIRA antigen-specificity platform. Breadth meant the fraction of unique TCRs that were SARS-CoV-2-associated, whereas depth meant the fraction of total T cells that were SARS-CoV-2-associated. Using the MIRA data, every spike-specific TCR was mapped to the spike region that the TCR reacted to and assigned to either a CD4 or a CD8 class. Log10-transformed breadth and depth values were compared by one-way ANOVA with Sidak's multiple comparisons tests. What TCRdb holds here is the immuneACCESS table cut down to in-frame rearrangements. Part of the clones is not present; checked against another copy, under half of the missing clones reflect an unresolved V gene, and the others are unexplained. The V and J calls and clone size are taken from that table; D and trimming were inferred from the DNA. This sample holds about 130,000 clones; roughly 90% were observed only once. Jointly, the top ten make up roughly 3.3% of the sample.

The sample's time point label is to be understood as: about 28 days (+/-7) after the second vaccine dose. Because spike-specific TCR depth and breadth did not differ between the two schedules, AZD1222 recipients who got a second dose at roughly 4 weeks were pooled with those who got a second dose at roughly 12 weeks. Samples from vaccinated people were obtained from the UK trials COV001 and COV002, which included a single-blind randomized controlled phase 2/3 trial of AZD1222 (ChAdOx1 nCoV-19) in healthy adults. For TCRbeta chain sequencing, PBMC samples were collected from trial participants at day 0 and at day 28 after the second dose.

The source was peripheral blood, collected 28 days after the second AZD1222 dose. The chain was built from TRBV19 and TRBJ2-1; 9 bases in the middle match TRBD2. This receptor was taken from an adult who received the AZD1222 COVID-19 vaccine. Here is the DNA: TGTGCCAGTAACCCAGCGGGAGGCTCCTACAATGAGCAGTTCTTC. It translates to CASNPAGGSYNEQFF.